This T cell receptor beta chain was identified during a study of memory CD4+ T cells and cytomegalovirus serostatus. Overall study context: This sample comes from healthy Belgian adults, eight or nine CMV seropositive, around 26 seronegative.

Authors' methods: After removing out-of-frame reads, around 2,000,000 distinct TCRbeta sequences remained. TCRdb keeps only in-frame clones here, not all; method: immunoSEQ multiplex PCR. Clone size and the V and J calls come from that table; the DNA yielded D and trimming. The data hold 50,000 to 75,000 clones, with more than 75% observed a single time. Single viable CD3+CD4+CD8-CD45RO+ cells were sorted as the memory CD4+ T cells. The CDR3 covers 12 residues. Trimming stripped 2 bases from V and 4 bases from J, with 5 bases between. Germline CDR1 reads KGHSH; CDR2 reads LQKENI. This chain connects TRBV18 to TRBJ1-1; D gene unclear. Sequencing was done on a sample of memory CD4+ T cells from blood. This receptor was identified in an adult in good health and CMV-seronegative. The CDR3 DNA reads as TGTGCCAGCTCACCAAAGGGCACTGAAGCTTTCTTT. It yields the protein CASSPKGTEAFF.